This T cell receptor (beta chain) is drawn from a study of PD-L1 blockade in urothelial cancer. Study details: Male sex and bladder-origin urothelial cancer were recorded for about 85% of the roughly 29 patients.

Germline V lookup: CDR1 SGHDT, CDR2 YYEEEE. This CDR3 spans 15 amino acids. Trimming took 3 bases from V and 2 from J; bases not matched to a gene: 6. Method: immunoSEQ multiplex PCR; TCRdb's copy keeps in-frame clones and lacks some. The data contain 70,000 or so clones, 85% to 90% of them singletons. Notes on the study in general: Better progression-free and overall survival followed lower pretreatment blood clonality.

Patients yielded 1 to 8 samples each, pretreatment and on-treatment. As concerns this clone: The antigen remains unidentified.

The receptor's source is a man between 60 and 70 years old with urothelial cancer. The material sequenced was PBMCs, taken around atezolizumab (anti-PD-L1) treatment. The V and J genes are TRBV5-6 and TRBJ2-7, with 9 positions matching TRBD2. CDR3 sequence reads: CASSYWTSETYEQYF. CDR3 DNA sequence: TGTGCCAGCAGCTACTGGACTAGCGAAACCTACGAGCAGTACTTC.